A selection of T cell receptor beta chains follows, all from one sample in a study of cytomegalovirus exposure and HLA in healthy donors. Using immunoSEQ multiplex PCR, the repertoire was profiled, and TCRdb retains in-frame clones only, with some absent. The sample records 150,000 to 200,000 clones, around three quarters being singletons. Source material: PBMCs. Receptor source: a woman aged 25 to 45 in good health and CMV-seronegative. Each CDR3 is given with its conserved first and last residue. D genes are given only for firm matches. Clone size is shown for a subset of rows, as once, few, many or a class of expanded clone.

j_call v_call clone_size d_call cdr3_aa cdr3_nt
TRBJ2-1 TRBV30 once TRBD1 CAWSAGQGFSGGLKQFF TGTGCCTGGAGTGCGGGACAGGGGTTCTCTGGGGGGCTAAAGCAGTTCTTC
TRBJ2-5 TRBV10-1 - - CASSEPGEETQYF TGCGCCAGCAGTGAGCCAGGCGAGGAGACCCAGTACTTC
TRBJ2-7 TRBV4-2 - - CASSQELRDEQYF TGTGCCAGCAGCCAAGAGCTCAGGGACGAGCAGTACTTC
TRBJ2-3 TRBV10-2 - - CASSPGDSRYF TGCGCCAGCAGCCCGGGGGACAGTCGGTATTTT
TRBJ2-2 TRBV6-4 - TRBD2 CASSASGVTGELFF TGTGCCAGCAGTGCTAGCGGGGTCACCGGGGAGCTGTTTTTT
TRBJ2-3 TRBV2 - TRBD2 CASSLLASGRVRTQYF TGTGCCAGCTCTTTATTGGCTAGCGGGAGGGTCCGGACGCAGTATTTT
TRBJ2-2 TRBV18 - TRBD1 CASSPQTGSTGELFF TGTGCCAGCTCACCGCAGACAGGGTCCACCGGGGAGCTGTTTTTT
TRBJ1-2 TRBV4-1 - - CASSQGKNRVERGYTF TGCGCCAGCAGCCAAGGAAAGAACAGGGTTGAGCGTGGCTACACCTTC
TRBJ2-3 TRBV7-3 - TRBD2 CASSPIGGAGIGADTQYF TGTGCCAGCAGTCCAATCGGGGGGGCGGGAATAGGGGCAGATACGCAGTATTTT
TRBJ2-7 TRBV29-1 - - CSILKAEGEQYF TGCAGCATACTCAAAGCTGAGGGCGAGCAGTACTTC
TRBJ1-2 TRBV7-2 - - CASSLAQQGARGYTF TGTGCCAGCAGCTTAGCGCAACAGGGAGCGAGAGGCTACACCTTC
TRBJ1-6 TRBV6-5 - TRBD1 CASGLDRKSPLHF TGTGCCAGCGGATTGGACAGGAAATCACCCCTCCACTTT
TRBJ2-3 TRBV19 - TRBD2 CASSVRLAASTDTQYF TGTGCCAGTAGTGTCAGACTAGCGGCTAGCACAGATACGCAGTATTTT
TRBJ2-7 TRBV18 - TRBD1 CASSPQRAGGPLEQYF TGTGCCAGCTCACCACAAAGGGCAGGGGGACCCCTCGAGCAGTACTTC
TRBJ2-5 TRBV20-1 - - CSGGGETQYF TGCAGTGGAGGTGGAGAGACCCAGTACTTC
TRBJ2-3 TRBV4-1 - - CASSQAVGADTQYF TGCGCCAGCAGCCAGGCAGTGGGAGCAGATACGCAGTATTTT
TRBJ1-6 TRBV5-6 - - CASSLERDSPLHF TGTGCCAGCAGCTTGGAACGGGATTCACCCCTCCACTTT
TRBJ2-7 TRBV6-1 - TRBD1 CASSEPLGTGRSYEQYF TGTGCCAGCAGTGAGCCGCTGGGGACAGGACGCTCCTACGAGCAGTACTTC
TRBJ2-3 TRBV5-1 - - CASRSLPTDTQYF TGCGCCAGCAGGAGCCTCCCCACAGATACGCAGTATTTT
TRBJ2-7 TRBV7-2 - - CASSFTGESYEQYF TGTGCCAGCAGCTTCACGGGGGAATCCTACGAGCAGTACTTC
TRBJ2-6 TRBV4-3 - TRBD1 CASSQDLLTGHSGANVLTF TGCGCCAGCAGCCAAGATCTGTTGACAGGGCACTCTGGGGCCAACGTCCTGACTTTC
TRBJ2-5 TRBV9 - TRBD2 CASSEGLAGGLGEQYF TGTGCCAGCAGCGAGGGACTAGCGGGAGGGCTGGGAGAGCAGTACTTC
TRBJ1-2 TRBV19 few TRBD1 CASKESKQGHYGYTF TGTGCCAGTAAGGAGTCGAAACAGGGGCACTATGGCTACACCTTC
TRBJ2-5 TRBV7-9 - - CASSLGRSGETQYF TGTGCCAGCAGCTTAGGCAGATCGGGTGAGACCCAGTACTTC
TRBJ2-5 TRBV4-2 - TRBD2 CASSQEAGGYETQYF TGTGCCAGCAGCCAAGAGGCGGGGGGTTACGAGACCCAGTACTTC
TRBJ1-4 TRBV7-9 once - CASSSATATNEKLFF TGTGCCAGCAGCTCAGCGACAGCAACTAATGAAAAACTGTTTTTT
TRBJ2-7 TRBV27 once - CASSFGAVGYEQYF TGTGCCAGCAGTTTTGGGGCCGTTGGCTACGAGCAGTACTTC
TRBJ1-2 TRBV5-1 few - CASSLGPPENYGYTF TGCGCCAGCAGCTTGGGCCCCCCGGAGAACTATGGCTACACCTTC
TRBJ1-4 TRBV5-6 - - CASSLGPRVQAFF TGTGCCAGCAGCTTGGGACCCCGAGTTCAGGCGTTTTTT
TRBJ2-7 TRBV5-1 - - CASSSVATNSYEQYF TGCGCCAGCAGCTCCGTAGCGACTAACTCCTACGAGCAGTACTTC
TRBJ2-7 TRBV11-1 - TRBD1 CASSRDRPYEQYF TGTGCCAGCAGCCGGGACAGACCCTACGAGCAGTACTTC
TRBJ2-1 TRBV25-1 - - CAGSLRIEAEQFF TGTGCCGGTTCTTTACGAATCGAGGCTGAGCAGTTCTTC
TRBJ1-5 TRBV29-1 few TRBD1 CSVGTGDQPQHF TGCAGCGTCGGGACAGGGGATCAGCCCCAGCATTTT
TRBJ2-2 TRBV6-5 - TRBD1 CASSQGARTGELFF TGTGCCAGCAGTCAGGGGGCGCGGACCGGGGAGCTGTTTTTT
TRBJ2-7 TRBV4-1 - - CASSHPVVGQGSYEQYF TGCGCCAGCAGCCATCCCGTCGTGGGGCAGGGAAGTTACGAGCAGTACTTC
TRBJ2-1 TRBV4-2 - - CASSQLGRHEQFF TGTGCCAGCAGCCAACTAGGTAGGCATGAGCAGTTCTTC
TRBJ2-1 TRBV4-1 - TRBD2 CASSQGRLAGGPGNEQFF TGCGCCAGCAGCCAAGGTCGACTAGCGGGGGGGCCGGGGAATGAGCAGTTCTTC
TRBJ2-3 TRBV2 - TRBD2 CASSPMGGRADTQYF TGTGCCAGCAGCCCCATGGGCGGGAGGGCAGATACGCAGTATTTT
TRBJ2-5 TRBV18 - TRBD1 CASSPPRTGVFQETQYF TGTGCCAGCTCACCACCGAGGACAGGCGTGTTCCAAGAGACCCAGTACTTC
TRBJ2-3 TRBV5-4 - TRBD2 CASSSGTSGYTDTQYF TGTGCCAGCAGCTCGGGGACTAGCGGATACACAGATACGCAGTATTTT
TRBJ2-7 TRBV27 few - CASSYTAENSYEQYF TGTGCCAGCAGTTACACAGCCGAAAACTCCTACGAGCAGTACTTC
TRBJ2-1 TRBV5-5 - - CASSPLQGASYNEQFF TGTGCCAGCAGCCCCCTCCAGGGCGCGTCCTACAATGAGCAGTTCTTC
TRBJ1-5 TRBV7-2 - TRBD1 CASSPQTGGGHQPQHF TGTGCCAGCAGCCCCCAGACAGGGGGAGGGCATCAGCCCCAGCATTTT
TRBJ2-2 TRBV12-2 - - CASRLAREGTGELFF TGTGCAAGTCGCTTAGCGAGGGAGGGGACCGGGGAGCTGTTTTTT
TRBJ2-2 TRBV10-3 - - CAISPDGLTGELFF TGTGCCATCAGTCCGGACGGACTCACCGGGGAGCTGTTTTTT
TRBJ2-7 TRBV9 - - CASSGSHPYEQYF TGTGCCAGCAGCGGGAGCCATCCCTACGAGCAGTACTTC
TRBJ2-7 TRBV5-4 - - CASSNGQNYYEQYF TGTGCCAGCAGCAATGGACAGAATTACTACGAGCAGTACTTC
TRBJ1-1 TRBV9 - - CASSASRGTEAFF TGTGCCAGCAGCGCCAGCAGGGGCACTGAAGCTTTCTTT
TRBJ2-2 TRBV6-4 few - CASSAGAGELFF TGTGCCAGCAGTGCGGGAGCCGGGGAGCTGTTTTTT
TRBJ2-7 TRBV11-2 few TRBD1 CASSPGRGHFEQYF TGTGCCAGCAGCCCCGGCAGGGGGCACTTCGAGCAGTACTTC
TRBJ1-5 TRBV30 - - CAWAGTNSNQPQHF TGTGCCTGGGCCGGGACAAATAGCAATCAGCCCCAGCATTTT
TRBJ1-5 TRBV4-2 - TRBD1 CASSQGTGRNQPQHF TGTGCCAGCAGCCAAGGGACAGGGCGGAATCAGCCCCAGCATTTT
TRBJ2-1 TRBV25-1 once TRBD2 CASRTGTSPYNEQFF TGTGCCAGCAGAACCGGGACTAGCCCGTACAATGAGCAGTTCTTC
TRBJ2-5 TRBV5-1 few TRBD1 CANHKQGAYF TGCGCCAACCATAAACAGGGGGCGTACTTC
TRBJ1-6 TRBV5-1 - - CASSLEQYNSPLHF TGCGCCAGCAGCTTGGAACAGTATAATTCACCCCTCCACTTT
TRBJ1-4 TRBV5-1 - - CASSPTGGYEKLFF TGCGCCAGCAGCCCCACCGGGGGTTATGAAAAACTGTTTTTT
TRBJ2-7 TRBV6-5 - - CASSLQWGYEQYF TGTGCCAGCAGCTTACAGTGGGGCTACGAGCAGTACTTC
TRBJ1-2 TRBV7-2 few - CASSLALGRRGANYGYTF TGTGCCAGCAGCTTAGCCTTAGGTAGAAGGGGCGCGAACTATGGCTACACCTTC
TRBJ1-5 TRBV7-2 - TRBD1 CASSSSGTGRNQPQHF TGTGCCAGCAGCTCTTCCGGGACAGGTCGTAATCAGCCCCAGCATTTT
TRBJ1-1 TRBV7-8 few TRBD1 CASSNHDRGGTEAFF TGTGCCAGCAGCAACCACGACAGGGGGGGCACTGAAGCTTTCTTT